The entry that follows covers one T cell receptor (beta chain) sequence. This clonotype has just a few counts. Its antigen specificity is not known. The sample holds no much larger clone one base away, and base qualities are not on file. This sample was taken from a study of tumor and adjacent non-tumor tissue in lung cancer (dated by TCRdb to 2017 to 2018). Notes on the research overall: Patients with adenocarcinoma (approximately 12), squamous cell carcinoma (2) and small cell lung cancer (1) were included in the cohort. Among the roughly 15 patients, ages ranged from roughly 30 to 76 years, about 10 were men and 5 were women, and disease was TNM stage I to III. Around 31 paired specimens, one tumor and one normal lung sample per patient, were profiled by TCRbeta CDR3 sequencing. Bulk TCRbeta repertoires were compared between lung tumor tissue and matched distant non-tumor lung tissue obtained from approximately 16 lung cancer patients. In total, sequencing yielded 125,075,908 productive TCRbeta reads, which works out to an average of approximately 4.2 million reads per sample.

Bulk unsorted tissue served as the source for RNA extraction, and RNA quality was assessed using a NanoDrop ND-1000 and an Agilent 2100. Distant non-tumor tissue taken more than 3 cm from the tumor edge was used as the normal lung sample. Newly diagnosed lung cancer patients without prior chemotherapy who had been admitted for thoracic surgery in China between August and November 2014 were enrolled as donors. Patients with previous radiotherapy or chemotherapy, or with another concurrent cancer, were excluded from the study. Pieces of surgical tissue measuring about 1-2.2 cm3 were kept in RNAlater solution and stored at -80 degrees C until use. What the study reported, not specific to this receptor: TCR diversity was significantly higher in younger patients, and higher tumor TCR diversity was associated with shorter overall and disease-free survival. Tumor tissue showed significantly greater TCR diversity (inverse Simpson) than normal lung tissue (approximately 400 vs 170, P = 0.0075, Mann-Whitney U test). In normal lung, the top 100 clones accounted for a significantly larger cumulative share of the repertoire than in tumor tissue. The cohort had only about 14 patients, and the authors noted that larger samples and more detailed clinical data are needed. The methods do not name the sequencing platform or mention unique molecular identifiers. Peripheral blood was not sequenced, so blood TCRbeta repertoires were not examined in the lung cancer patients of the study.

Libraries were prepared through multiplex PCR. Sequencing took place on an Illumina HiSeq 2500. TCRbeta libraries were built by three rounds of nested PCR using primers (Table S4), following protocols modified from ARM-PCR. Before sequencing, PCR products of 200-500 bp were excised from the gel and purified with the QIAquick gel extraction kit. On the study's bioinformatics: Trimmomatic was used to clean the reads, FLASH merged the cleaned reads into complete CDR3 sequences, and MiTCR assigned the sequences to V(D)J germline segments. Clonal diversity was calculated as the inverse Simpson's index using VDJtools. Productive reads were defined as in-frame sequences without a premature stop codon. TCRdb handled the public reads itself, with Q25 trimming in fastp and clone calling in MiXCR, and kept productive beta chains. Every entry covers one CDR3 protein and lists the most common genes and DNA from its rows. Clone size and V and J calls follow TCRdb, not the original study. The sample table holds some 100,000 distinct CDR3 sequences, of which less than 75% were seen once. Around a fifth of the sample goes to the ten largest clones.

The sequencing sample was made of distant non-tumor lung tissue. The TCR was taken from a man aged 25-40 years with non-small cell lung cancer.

In nucleotide form, the sequence is TGTGCCAGCAGCCACTCAGATACGCAGTATTTT. Translated, it gives CASSHSDTQYF. The rearrangement combines TRBV11-2 with TRBJ2-3, with the D gene call left open. Including cysteine and phenylalanine, the CDR3 has 11 amino acids. Kept here is only the CDR3 DNA, which spans 33 bases and is read in frame from base 1. The junction carries 4 bases between V and J, which are trimmed by 5 bases and 4 bases respectively. From the germline V gene, CDR1 is SGHAT and CDR2 is FQNNGV.